This T cell receptor beta chain was observed in a study of shared clonotypes between healthy human individuals (dated by TCRdb to about 2020). Turning to the overall study: A couple of women and a few men aged 18 to 49 years were included in the cohort. For each donor, three plates each were used for CD4 naive and CD4 memory, two plates were used for CD8 naive, and one plate was used for CD8 memory. To estimate repertoire size and how much clonotype sharing occurs between individuals, the study deeply sequenced the blood TCR repertoires of five healthy adults. To increase sequencing depth and limit assay-specific biases, TCR repertoire library preparation and sequencing were carried out by different laboratories using diverse techniques. Leukapheresis yielded between about 0.9 and 9.5 billion PBMCs per donor.

From cysteine to phenylalanine, the CDR3 is 18 amino acids long. The retained sequence is limited to the CDR3, 54 bases, with the frame set at the first base. CDR1 and CDR2 (SEHNR, FQNEAQ) derive from the germline V gene (reference sequence). V is cut by 2 bases and J by 0 bases, and the space between the germline ends is 18 bases. A few counts support this clone. The antigen this receptor binds is unknown. Within one base of it there is no much larger clone, and no base qualities were kept. Using the deep immunoSEQ assay, TCR CDR3 regions were amplified from genomic DNA by multiplex PCR. Genomic DNA extracted from each cell subset was distributed evenly over all wells of several immunoSEQ 96-well plates, and each plate served as one replicate. Each replicate PCR for sorted subsets received about 180 ng genomic DNA, equal to about 30,000 T cell genomes. Purified libraries were quantified with a Qubit 3.0 fluorometer, sized on a Bioanalyzer 2100, and re-quantified with the KAPA Library Quantification kit. Each immunoSEQ 96-well plate was sequenced on its own single-read 150-cycle Illumina NextSeq 550 flow cell. In the source study's methods: Because the immunoSEQ output held only junctional sequences and lacked quality scores, the filtering could not match the filtering applied to full-length reads. Sequences were annotated with PyIR, a Python wrapper for IgBLAST v1.9, and V/J genes and CDR3 were assigned using IMGT germline references. Reads with weak V/J assignments (E-value above 1e-6), missing CDR3, stop codons, out-of-frame junctions, or ambiguous translated residues were removed. V3J clonotypes were defined by identical inferred V gene, J gene, and CDR3 amino acid sequence. To compute the percentage overlap between repertoires, the number of shared unique clonotypes was divided by the size of the smaller repertoire. RTK rarefaction, the Chao1 estimator, and Recon v2.1 estimates of unobserved clonotypes were used to assess repertoire richness. Generation probabilities were computed with OLGA for all TCRbeta clonotypes obtained by the gDNA method from four donors. TCRdb limited this immuneACCESS table to in-frame rearrangements with V and J called. A share of clones is missing; checked studies link under half to unresolved V genes, and the rest is unexplained. V, J and clone size reflect that table, while D and trimming were determined from the DNA. In all, the sample holds 300,000 or so clones, and approximately 79% of those were seen once. The biggest ten clones account for 10% to 13% of the sample.

The donors were healthy, HIV-negative adults with no recently reported acute infections or vaccinations. All donors were Caucasian adults living in Nashville, Tennessee, USA. CD4+ T cells were enriched by magnetic negative selection; naive cells were then positively selected on CD45RA, and the negative fraction formed the memory subset. After blood collection by leukapheresis, PBMCs were isolated using Ficoll-Histopaque density gradient centrifugation and then cryopreserved in the vapor phase of liquid nitrogen. Analytical flow cytometry was used to check the purity and quantity of each magnetically sorted T cell population. Genomic DNA was isolated from each sorted fraction and quantified by UV absorbance on a Nanodrop 2000c. Summary of the overall study and its limitations: Compared with non-shared clonotypes, the clonotypes found in all four sorted-subset donors had higher generation probabilities. Sampling was limited to blood, and TCR repertoires in tissue likely differ from TCR repertoires in blood. Larger estimated clonotype richness was generally found for naive subsets than for memory subsets. About 4.5% of naive CD4, roughly 3.6% of naive CD8, 2% to 2.5% of memory CD4, and roughly 0.4% of memory CD8 clonotypes were shared across several donors. Pairwise subsampling led to the expectation that sequencing depth would affect the degree of clonotype sharing among donors. Even with the large sequencing depth, rarefaction of the sorted-subset datasets indicated that sequencing was incomplete. The genetic and exposure-history diversity represented was limited by the small number of donors.

This receptor was identified in a man aged 25-40 years in good health. The sequence is built from TRBV7-9 and TRBJ2-3; the D segment could be TRBD2, given 6 matching bases. Sequencing input: memory CD4+ T cells sorted from blood. What the cell subset or site label conveys for this sample: CD45RA-negative fraction. In nucleotides, the sequence is TGTGCCAGCAGCTTAAGGTTTTCGGGGGTCACTAGCACAGATACGCAGTATTTT. Its amino acids are CASSLRFSGVTSTDTQYF.